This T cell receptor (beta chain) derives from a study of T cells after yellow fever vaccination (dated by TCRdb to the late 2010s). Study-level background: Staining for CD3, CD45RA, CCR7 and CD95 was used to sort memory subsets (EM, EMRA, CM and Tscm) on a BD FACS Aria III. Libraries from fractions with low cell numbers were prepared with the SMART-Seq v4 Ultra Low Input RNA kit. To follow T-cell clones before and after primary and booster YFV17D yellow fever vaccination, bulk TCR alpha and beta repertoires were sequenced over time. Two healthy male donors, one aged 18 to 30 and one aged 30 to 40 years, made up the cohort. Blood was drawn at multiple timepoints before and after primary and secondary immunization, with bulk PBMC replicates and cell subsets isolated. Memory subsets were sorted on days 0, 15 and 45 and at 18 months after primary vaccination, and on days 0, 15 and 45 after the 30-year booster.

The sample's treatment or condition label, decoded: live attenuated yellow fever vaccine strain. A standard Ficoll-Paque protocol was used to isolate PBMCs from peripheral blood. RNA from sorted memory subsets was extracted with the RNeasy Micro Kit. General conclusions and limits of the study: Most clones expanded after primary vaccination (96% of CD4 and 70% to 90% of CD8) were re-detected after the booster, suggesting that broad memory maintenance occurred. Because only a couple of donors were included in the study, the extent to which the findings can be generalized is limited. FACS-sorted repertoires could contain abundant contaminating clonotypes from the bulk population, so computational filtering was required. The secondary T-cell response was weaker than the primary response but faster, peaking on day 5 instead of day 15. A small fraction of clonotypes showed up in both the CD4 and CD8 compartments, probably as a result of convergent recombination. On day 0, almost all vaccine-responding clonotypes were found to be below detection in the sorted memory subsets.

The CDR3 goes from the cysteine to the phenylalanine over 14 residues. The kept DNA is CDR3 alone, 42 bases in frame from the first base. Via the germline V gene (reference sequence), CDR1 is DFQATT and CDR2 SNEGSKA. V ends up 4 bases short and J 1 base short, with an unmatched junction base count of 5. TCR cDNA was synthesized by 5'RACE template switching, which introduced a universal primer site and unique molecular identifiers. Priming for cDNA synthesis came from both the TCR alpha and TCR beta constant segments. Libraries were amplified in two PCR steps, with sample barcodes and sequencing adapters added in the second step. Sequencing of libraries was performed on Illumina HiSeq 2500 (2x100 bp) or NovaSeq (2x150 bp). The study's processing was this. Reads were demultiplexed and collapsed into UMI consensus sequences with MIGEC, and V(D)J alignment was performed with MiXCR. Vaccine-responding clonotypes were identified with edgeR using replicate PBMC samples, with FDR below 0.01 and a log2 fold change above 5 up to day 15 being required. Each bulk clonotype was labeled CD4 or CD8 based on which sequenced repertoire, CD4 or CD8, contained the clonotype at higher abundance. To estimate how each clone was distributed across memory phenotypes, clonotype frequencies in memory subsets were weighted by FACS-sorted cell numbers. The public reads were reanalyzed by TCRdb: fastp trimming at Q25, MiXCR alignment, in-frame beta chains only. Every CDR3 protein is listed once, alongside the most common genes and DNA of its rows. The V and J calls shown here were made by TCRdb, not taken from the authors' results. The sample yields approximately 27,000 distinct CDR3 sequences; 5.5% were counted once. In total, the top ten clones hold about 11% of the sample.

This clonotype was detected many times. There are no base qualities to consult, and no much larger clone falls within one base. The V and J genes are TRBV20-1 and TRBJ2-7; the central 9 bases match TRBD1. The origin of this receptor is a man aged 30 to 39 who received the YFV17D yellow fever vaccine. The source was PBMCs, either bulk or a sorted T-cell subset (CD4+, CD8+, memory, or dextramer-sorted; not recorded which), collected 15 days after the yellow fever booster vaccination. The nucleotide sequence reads TGCAGTGCTATTAGGGACAGGGCGTCCTACGAGCAGTACTTC. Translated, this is CSAIRDRASYEQYF.